This T cell receptor beta chain was observed in a study of Graves' ophthalmopathy and Graves' hyperthyroidism. From RNA, the CDR3 regions of TCR beta chains were amplified and sequenced. Second-round multiplex PCR followed a first-round RT-PCR using HTBI primers. From the multiplex PCR reads, TCRdb called clonotypes with MiXCR, one entry per CDR3 protein. In the table there are a few hundred thousand distinct CDR3 sequences, about 22% of which are singletons. CDR1 SGHRS and CDR2 YFSETQ come from the germline V gene. J was trimmed by 10 bases and V by 1 base; bases with no gene match: 8. This CDR3 spans 14 amino acids. CAS ≥3, NOSPECS ≥4, moderate-to-severe activity and duration under 3 months marked donors with ophthalmopathy. This clonotype has ten or more counts.

This sequence joins TRBV5-1 and TRBJ1-1; 9 nucleotides match TRBD1. Sequenced sample: peripheral blood. The source of this sequence is a woman between 50 and 59 years old with Graves' ophthalmopathy. The DNA of the CDR3 is TGCGCCAGCAGCTTGACAGGGGGCGAGATCGGAGCTTTCTTT. Encoded protein: CASSLTGGEIGAFF.